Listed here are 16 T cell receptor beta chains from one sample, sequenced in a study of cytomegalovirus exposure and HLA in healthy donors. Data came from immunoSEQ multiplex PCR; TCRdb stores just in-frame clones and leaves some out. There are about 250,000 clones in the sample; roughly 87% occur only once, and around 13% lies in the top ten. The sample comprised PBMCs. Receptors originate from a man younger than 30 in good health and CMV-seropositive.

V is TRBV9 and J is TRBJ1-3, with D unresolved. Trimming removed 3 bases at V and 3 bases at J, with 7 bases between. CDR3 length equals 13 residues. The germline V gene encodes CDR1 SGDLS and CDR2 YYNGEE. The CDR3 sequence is CASSALFGNTIYF. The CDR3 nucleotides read TGTGCCAGCAGCGCGCTTTTTGGAAACACCATATATTTT.

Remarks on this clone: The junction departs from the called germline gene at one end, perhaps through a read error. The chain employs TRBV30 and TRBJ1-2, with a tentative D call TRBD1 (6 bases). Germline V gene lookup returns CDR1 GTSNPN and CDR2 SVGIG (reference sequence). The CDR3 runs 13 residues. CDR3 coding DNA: TGTGCCCGGAGTGTTGACAGGAGTTATGGCTACACCTTC. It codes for CARSVDRSYGYTF. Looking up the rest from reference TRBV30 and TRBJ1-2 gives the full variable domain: SQTIHQWPATLVQPVGSPLSLECTVEGTSNPNLYWYRQAAGRGLQLLFYSVGIGQISSEVPQNLSASRPQDRQFILSSKKLLLSDSGFYLCARSVDRSYGYTFGSGTRLTVV.

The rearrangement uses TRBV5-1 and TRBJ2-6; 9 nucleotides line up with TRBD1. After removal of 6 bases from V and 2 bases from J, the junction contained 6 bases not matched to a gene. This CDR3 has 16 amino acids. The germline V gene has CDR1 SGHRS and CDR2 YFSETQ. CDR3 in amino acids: CASTHGDRAGANVLTF. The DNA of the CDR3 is TGCGCCAGCACCCATGGGGACAGGGCTGGGGCCAACGTCCTGACTTTC.

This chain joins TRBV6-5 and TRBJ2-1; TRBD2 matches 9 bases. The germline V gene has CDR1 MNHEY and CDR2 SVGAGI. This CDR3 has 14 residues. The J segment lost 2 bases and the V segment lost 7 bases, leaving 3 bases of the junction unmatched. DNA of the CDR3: TGTGCCAGCAACGTAGCGGGAGCCTACAATGAGCAGTTCTTC. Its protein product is CASNVAGAYNEQFF.

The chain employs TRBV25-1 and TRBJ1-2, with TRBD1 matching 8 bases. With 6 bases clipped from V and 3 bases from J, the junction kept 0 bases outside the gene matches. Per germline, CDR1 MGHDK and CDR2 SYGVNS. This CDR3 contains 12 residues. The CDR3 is CASRTGDYGYTF. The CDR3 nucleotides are TGTGCCAGCAGGACAGGGGACTATGGCTACACCTTC.

The CDR3 DNA reads as TGCGCCAGCAGCTTGCCGTCAGGGGGTCAGAGCAATGAGCAGTTCTTC. Translation: CASSLPSGGQSNEQFF. The rearrangement uses TRBV5-1 and TRBJ2-1; 7 bases match TRBD1. The ends lost 1 base at V and 6 bases at J; junction bases unmatched: 10. The germline V gene has CDR1 SGHRS and CDR2 YFSETQ. CDR3 size: 16 residues.

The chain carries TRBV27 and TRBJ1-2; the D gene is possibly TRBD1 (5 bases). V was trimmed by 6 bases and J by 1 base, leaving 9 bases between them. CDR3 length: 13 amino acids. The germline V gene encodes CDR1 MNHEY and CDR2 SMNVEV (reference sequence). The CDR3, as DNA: TGTGCCAGCAGCCCCGACAGTAACTATGGCTACACCTTC. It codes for CASSPDSNYGYTF.

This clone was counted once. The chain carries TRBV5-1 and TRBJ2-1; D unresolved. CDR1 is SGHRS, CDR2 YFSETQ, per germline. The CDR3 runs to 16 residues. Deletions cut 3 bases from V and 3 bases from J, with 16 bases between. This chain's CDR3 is CASSSDGARRYNEQFF. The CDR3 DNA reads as TGCGCCAGCAGCTCGGACGGAGCTCGTCGCTACAATGAGCAGTTCTTC.

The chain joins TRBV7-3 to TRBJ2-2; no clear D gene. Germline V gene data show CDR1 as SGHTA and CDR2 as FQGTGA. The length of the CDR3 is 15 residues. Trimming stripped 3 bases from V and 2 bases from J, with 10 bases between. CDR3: CASSFSGGNTGELFF. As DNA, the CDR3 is TGTGCCAGCAGCTTCTCAGGCGGTAACACCGGGGAGCTGTTTTTT. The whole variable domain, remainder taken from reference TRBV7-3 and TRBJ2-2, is GAGVSQTPSNKVTEKGKYVELRCDPISGHTALYWYRQSLGQGPEFLIYFQGTGAADDSGLPNDRFFAVRPEGSVSTLKIQRTERGDSAVYLCASSFSGGNTGELFFGEGSRLTVL.

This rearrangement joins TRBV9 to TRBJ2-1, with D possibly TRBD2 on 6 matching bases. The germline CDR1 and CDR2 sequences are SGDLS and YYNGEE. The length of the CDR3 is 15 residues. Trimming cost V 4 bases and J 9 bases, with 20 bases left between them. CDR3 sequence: CASSPSTRIRVEQFF. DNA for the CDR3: TGTGCCAGCAGCCCTTCGACTAGGATAAGGGTTGAGCAGTTCTTC.

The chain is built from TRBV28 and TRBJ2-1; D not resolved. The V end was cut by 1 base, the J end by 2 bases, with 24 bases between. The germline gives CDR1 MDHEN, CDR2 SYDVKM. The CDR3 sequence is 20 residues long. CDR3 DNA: TGTGCCAGCAGTTTATTCCTGTTTAGTCCGACGGGCCTCCCCTACAATGAGCAGTTCTTC. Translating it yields CASSLFLFSPTGLPYNEQFF.

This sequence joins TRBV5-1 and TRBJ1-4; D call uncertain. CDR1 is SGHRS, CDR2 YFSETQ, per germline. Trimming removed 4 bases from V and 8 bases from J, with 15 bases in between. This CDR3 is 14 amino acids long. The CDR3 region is CASSLSTGSEKLFF. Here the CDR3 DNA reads TGCGCCAGCAGCCTATCAACCGGCAGCGAAAAACTGTTTTTT.

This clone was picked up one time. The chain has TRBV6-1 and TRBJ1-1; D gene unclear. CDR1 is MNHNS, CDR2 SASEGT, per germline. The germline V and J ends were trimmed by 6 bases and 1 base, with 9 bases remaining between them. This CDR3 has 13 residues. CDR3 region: CASSIDQNTEAFF. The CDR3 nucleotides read TGTGCCAGCAGCATTGATCAGAACACTGAAGCTTTCTTT.

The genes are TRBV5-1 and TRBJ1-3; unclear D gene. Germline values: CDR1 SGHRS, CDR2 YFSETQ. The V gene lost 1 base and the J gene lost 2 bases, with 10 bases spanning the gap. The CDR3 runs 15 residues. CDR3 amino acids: CASSLTGQPGNTIYF. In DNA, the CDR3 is TGCGCCAGCAGCTTGACGGGCCAGCCTGGAAACACCATATATTTT.

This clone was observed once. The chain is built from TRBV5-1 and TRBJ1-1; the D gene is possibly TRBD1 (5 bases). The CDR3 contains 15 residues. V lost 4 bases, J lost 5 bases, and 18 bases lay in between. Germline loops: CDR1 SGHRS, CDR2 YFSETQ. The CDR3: CASSARFGGRTEAFF. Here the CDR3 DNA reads TGCGCCAGCAGCGCCCGCTTTGGGGGACGGACTGAAGCTTTCTTT. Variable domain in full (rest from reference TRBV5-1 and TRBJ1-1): KAGVTQTPRYLIKTRGQQVTLSCSPISGHRSVSWYQQTPGQGLQFLFEYFSETQRNKGNFPGRFSGRQFSNSRSEMNVSTLELGDSALYLCASSARFGGRTEAFFGQGTRLTVV.

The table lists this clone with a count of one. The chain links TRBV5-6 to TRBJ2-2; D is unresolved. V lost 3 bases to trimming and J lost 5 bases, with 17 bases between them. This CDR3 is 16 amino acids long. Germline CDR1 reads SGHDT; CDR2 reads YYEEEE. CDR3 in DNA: TGTGCCAGCAGCTCGGTCCAGACCCGAGGAACCGGGGAGCTGTTTTTT. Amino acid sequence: CASSSVQTRGTGELFF. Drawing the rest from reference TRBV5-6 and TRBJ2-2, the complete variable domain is DAGVTQSPTHLIKTRGQQVTLRCSPKSGHDTVSWYQQALGQGPQFIFQYYEEEERQRGNFPDRFSGHQFPNYSSELNVNALLLGDSALYLCASSSVQTRGTGELFFGEGSRLTVL.